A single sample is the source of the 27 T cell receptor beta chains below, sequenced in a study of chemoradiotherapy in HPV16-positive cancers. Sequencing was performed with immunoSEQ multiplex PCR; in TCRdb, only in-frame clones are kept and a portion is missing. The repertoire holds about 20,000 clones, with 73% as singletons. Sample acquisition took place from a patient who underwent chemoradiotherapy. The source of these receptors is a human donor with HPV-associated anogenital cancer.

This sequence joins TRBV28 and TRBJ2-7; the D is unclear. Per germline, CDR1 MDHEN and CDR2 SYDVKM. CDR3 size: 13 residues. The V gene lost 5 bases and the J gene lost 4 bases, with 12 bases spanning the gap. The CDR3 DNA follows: TGTGCCAGCAGTGAAAGGAACAGATACGAGCAGTACTTC. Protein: CASSERNRYEQYF. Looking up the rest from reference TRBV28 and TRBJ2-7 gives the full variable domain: DVKVTQSSRYLVKRTGEKVFLECVQDMDHENMFWYRQDPGLGLRLIYFSYDVKMKEKGDIPEGYSVSREKKERFSLILESASTNQTSMYLCASSERNRYEQYFGPGTRLTVT.

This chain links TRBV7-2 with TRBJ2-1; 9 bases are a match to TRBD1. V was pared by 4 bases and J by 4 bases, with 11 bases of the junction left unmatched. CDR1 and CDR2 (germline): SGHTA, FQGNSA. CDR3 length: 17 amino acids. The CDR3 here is CASSSSGGGQGYNEQFF. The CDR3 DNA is TGTGCCAGCAGCTCATCAGGGGGGGGACAGGGATACAATGAGCAGTTCTTC.

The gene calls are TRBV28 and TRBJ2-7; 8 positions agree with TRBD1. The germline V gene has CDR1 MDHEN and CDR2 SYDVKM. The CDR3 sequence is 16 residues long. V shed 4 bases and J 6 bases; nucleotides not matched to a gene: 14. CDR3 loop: CASSSLDRASSREQYF. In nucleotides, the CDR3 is TGTGCCAGCAGTTCCCTGGACAGGGCCAGTTCGCGCGAGCAGTACTTC.

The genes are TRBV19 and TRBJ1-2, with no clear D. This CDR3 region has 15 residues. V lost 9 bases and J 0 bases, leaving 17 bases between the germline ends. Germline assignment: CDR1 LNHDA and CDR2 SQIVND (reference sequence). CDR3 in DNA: TGTGCCAGCCATTCCCCACGCCGGACTAACTATGGCTACACCTTC. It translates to CASHSPRRTNYGYTF.

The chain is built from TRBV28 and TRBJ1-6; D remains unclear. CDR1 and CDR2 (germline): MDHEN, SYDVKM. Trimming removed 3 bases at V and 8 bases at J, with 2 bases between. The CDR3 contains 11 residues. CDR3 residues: CASSFDSPLHF. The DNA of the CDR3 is TGTGCCAGCAGTTTTGATTCACCCCTCCACTTT. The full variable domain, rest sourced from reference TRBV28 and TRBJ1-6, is DVKVTQSSRYLVKRTGEKVFLECVQDMDHENMFWYRQDPGLGLRLIYFSYDVKMKEKGDIPEGYSVSREKKERFSLILESASTNQTSMYLCASSFDSPLHFGNGTRLTVT.

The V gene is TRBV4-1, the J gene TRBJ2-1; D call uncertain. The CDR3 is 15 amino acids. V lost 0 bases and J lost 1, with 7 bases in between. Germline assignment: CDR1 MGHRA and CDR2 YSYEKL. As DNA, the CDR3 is TGCGCCAGCAGCCAAGAAACTGTTTCCTACAATGAGCAGTTCTTC. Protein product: CASSQETVSYNEQFF.

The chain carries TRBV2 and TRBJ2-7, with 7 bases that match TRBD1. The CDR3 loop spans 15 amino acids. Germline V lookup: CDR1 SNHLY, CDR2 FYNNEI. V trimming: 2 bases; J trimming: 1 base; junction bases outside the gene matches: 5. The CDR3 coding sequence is TGTGCCAGCAGTGAACGGGACAGAGCTTCCTACGAGCAGTACTTC. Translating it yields CASSERDRASYEQYF.

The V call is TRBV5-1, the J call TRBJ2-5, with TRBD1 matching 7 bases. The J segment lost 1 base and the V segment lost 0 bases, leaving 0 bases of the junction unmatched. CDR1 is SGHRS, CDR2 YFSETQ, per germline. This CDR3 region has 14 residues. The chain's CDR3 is CASSLGQGQETQYF. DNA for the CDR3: TGCGCCAGCAGCTTGGGACAGGGCCAAGAGACCCAGTACTTC.

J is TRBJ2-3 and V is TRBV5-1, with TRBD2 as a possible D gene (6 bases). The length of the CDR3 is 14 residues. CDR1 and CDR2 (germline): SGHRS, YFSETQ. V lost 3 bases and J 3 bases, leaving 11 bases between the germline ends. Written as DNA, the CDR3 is TGCGCCAGCAGCTCTGGGACTCAGACAGATACGCAGTATTTT. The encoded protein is CASSSGTQTDTQYF.

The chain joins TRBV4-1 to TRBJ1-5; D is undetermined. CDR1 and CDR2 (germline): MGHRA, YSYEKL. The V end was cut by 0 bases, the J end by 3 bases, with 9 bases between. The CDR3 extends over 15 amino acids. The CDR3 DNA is TGCGCCAGCAGCCAAGAGATTGATTTCAATCAGCCCCAGCATTTT. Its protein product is CASSQEIDFNQPQHF.

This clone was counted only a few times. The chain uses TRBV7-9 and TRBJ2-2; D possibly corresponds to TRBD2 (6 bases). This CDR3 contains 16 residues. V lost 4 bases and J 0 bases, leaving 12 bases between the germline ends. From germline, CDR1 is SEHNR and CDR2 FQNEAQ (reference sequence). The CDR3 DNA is TGTGCCAGCAGCTCCGTGCGGGGACCGAACACCGGGGAGCTGTTTTTT. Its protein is CASSSVRGPNTGELFF.

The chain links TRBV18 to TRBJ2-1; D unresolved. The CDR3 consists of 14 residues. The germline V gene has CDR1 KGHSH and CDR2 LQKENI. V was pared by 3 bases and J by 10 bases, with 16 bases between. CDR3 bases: TGTGCCAGCTCACCTCCAACGGTCCAGGCCGAGCAGTTCTTC. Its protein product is CASSPPTVQAEQFF.

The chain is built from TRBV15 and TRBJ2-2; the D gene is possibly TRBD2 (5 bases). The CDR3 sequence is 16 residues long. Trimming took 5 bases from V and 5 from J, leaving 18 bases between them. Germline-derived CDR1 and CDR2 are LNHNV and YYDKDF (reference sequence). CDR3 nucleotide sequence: TGTGCCACCAGCCTCTCTAGAGGGAGAAGGACCGGGGAGCTGTTTTTT. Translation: CATSLSRGRRTGELFF.

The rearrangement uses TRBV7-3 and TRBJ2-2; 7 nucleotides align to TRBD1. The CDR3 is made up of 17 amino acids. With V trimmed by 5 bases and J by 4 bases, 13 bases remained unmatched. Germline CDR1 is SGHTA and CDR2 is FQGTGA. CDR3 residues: CASSPLGGRGSTGELFF. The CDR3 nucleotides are TGTGCCAGCAGCCCTCTTGGGGGCAGGGGGAGCACCGGGGAGCTGTTTTTT.

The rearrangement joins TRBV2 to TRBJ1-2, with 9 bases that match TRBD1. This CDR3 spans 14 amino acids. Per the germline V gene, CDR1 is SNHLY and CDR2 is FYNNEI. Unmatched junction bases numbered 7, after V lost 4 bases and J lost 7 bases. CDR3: CASSGGQGLSGYTF. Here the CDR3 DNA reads TGTGCCAGCAGTGGGGGACAGGGACTTTCTGGCTACACCTTC.

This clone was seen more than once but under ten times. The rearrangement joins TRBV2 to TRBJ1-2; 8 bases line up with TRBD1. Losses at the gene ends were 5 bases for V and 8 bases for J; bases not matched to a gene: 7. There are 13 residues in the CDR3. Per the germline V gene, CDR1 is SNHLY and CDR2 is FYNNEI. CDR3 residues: CASSPTGVRGYTF. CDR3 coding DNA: TGTGCCAGCAGTCCGACAGGGGTGAGAGGCTACACCTTC.

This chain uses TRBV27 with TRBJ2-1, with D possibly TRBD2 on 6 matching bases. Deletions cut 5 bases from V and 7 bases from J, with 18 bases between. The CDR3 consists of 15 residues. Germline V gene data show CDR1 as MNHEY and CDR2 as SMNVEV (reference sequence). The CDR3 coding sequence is TGTGCCAGCAGTCTACCGGGACTGGCCGGGAATGAGCAGTTCTTC. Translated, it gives CASSLPGLAGNEQFF.

The CDR3 is CASRGPQETQYF. The CDR3 DNA is TGTGCCAGCAGGGGACCTCAAGAGACCCAGTACTTC. The rearrangement uses TRBV11-3 and TRBJ2-5; D tentatively reads TRBD1 or TRBD2 (5 bases each). The germline V gene has CDR1 SGHNT and CDR2 YENEEA. With 6 bases removed from V and 2 bases from J, the gap between germline ends came to 7 bases. This CDR3 has 12 residues.

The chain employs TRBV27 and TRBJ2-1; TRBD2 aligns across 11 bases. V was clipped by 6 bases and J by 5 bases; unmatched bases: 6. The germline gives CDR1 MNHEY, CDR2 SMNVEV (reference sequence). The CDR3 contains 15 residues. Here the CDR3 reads CASSTGTSGHNEQFF. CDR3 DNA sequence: TGTGCCAGCAGCACCGGGACTAGCGGACACAATGAGCAGTTCTTC.

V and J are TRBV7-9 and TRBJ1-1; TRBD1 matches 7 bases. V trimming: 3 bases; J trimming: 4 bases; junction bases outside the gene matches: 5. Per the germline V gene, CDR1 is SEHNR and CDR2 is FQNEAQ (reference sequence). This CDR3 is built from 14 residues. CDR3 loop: CASSFGRTGTEAFF. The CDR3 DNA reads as TGTGCCAGCAGCTTTGGAAGGACAGGCACTGAAGCTTTCTTT.

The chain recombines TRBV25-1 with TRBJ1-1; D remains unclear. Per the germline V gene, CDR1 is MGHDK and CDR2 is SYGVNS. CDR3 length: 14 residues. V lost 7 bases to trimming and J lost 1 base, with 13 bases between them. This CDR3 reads CASNPRSGNTEAFF. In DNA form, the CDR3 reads TGTGCCAGCAACCCCCGCTCAGGGAACACTGAAGCTTTCTTT.

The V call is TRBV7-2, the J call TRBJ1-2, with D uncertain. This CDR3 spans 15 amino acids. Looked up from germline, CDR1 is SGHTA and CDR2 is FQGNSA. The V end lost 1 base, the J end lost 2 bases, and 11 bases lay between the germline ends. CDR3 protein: CASSLDSASNYGYTF. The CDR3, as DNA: TGTGCCAGCAGCTTAGACTCTGCTTCAAACTATGGCTACACCTTC.

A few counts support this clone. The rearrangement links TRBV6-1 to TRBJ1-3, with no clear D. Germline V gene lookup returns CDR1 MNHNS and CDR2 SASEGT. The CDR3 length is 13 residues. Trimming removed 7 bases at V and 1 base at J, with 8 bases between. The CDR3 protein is CASKVSSGNTIYF. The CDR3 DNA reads TGTGCCAGCAAAGTTTCATCTGGAAACACCATATATTTT.

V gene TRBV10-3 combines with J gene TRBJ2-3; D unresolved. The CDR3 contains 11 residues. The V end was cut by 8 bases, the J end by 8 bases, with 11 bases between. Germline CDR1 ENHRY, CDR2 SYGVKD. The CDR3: CAIEVRGTQYF. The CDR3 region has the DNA TGTGCCATCGAAGTAAGAGGTACGCAGTATTTT.

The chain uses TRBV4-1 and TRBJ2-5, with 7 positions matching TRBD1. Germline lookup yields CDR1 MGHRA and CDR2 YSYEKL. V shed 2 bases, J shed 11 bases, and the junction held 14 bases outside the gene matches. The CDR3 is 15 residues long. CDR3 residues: CASSQTGTDVWEQYF. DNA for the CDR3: TGCGCCAGCAGCCAAACTGGGACAGACGTCTGGGAGCAGTACTTC.

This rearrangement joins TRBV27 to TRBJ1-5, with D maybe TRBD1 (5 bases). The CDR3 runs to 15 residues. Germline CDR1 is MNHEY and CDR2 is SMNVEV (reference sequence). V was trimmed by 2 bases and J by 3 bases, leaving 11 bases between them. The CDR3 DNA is TGTGCCAGCAGTTTAATGGCAGGGCCCAATCAGCCCCAGCATTTT. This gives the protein CASSLMAGPNQPQHF.

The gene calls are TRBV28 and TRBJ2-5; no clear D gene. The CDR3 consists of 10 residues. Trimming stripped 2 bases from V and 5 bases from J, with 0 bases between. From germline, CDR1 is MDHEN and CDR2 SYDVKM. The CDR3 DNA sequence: TGTGCCAGCAGTTTAGAGACCCAGTACTTC. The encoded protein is CASSLETQYF.